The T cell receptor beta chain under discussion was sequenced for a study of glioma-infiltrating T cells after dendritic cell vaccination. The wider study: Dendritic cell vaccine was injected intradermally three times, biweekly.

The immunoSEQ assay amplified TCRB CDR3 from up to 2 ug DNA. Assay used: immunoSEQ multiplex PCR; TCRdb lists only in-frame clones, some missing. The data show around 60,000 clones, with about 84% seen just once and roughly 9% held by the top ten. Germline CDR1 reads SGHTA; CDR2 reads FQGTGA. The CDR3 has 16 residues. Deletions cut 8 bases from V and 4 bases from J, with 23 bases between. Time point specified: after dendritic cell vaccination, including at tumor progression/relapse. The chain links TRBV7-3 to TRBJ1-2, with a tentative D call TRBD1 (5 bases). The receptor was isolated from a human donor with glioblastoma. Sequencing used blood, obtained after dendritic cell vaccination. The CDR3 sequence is CASAKTGGDGSYGYTF. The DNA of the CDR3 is TGTGCCAGCGCCAAAACGGGGGGGGATGGCAGCTATGGCTACACCTTC.